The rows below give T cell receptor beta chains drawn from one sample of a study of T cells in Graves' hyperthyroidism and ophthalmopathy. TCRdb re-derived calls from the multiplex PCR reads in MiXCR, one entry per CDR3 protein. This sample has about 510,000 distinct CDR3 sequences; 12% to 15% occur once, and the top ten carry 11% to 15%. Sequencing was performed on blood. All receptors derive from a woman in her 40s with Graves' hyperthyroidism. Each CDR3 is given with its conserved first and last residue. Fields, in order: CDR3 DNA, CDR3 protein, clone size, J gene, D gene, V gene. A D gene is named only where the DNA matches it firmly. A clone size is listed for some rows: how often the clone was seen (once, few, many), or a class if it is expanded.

TGCAGTGCTAGATCTAGCGGGAGTTGGGAAGAGACCCAGTACTTC	CSARSSGSWEETQYF	many	TRBJ2-5	TRBD2	TRBV20-1
TGTGCCAGTCTGACGGGGACAGGTTCAGGCACCGGGGAGCTGTTTTTT	CASLTGTGSGTGELFF	many	TRBJ2-2	TRBD1	TRBV19
TGTGCCAGCAGTTTCCTAGCGGGAGGGCCGGACAATGAGCAGTTCTTC	CASSFLAGGPDNEQFF	many	TRBJ2-1	TRBD2	TRBV12-3/TRBV12-4
TGTGCCAGCAGACGACTACAGGGATCCTACAATGAGCAGTTCTTC	CASRRLQGSYNEQFF	many	TRBJ2-1	-	TRBV11-2
TGTGCCAGCAGCTTGTCCCCGGACAGGGGATTCCACGAGCAGTACTTC	CASSLSPDRGFHEQYF	-	TRBJ2-7	TRBD1	TRBV5-4
TGTGCCAGCAGTTTGGTTACCGGTTTAAGCTCCTACAATGAGCAGTTCTTC	CASSLVTGLSSYNEQFF	many	TRBJ2-1	-	TRBV28
TGTGCCAGCAGAGCCGGGACTAACTCCTACAATGAGCAGTTCTTC	CASRAGTNSYNEQFF	many	TRBJ2-1	TRBD2	TRBV12-3/TRBV12-4
TGTGCCAGCAGCTTACAACAGACGCAAGAGACCCAGTACTTC	CASSLQQTQETQYF	few	TRBJ2-5	-	TRBV7-8
TGTGCCAGCAGCTTAGATACCCGCCAAGAGACCCAGTACTTC	CASSLDTRQETQYF	-	TRBJ2-5	-	TRBV11-2
TGTGCCATCAGACAGGGGGAATCGAATGGCTACACCTTC	CAIRQGESNGYTF	many	TRBJ1-2	TRBD1	TRBV10-3
TGTGCCAGCAGTGCAGGGGGCGCAATGTCGGATACGCAGTATTTT	CASSAGGAMSDTQYF	many	TRBJ2-3	TRBD1	TRBV6-1
TGTGCCAGCAGCCCTATAGCGGTCGACAATGAGCAGTTCTTC	CASSPIAVDNEQFF	-	TRBJ2-1	-	TRBV3-1
TGTGCCAGTAGTATAGATCAACCGGGTCCCAGCGGGGAGACCCAGTACTTC	CASSIDQPGPSGETQYF	-	TRBJ2-5	-	TRBV19
TGTGCCAGCAGCCAAGTGGGGGGACCTAATGAAAAACTGTTTTTT	CASSQVGGPNEKLFF	many	TRBJ1-4	-	TRBV3-1
TGTGCCAGCACCCCGGGCAGGTGGGTGCGGACTGAAGCTTTCTTT	CASTPGRWVRTEAFF	many	TRBJ1-1	-	TRBV7-2
TGTGCCAGCAGTTTTCCGGGACAGACTTACGAGCAGTACTTC	CASSFPGQTYEQYF	many	TRBJ2-7	TRBD1	TRBV28
TGTGCCAGCAGACCGGGGACGGCAACTAATGAAAAACTGTTTTTT	CASRPGTATNEKLFF	few	TRBJ1-4	-	TRBV5-8
TGTGCCAGCAGGCTAGCGGGAGGATTCGACGAGCAGTACTTC	CASRLAGGFDEQYF	many	TRBJ2-7	TRBD2	TRBV12-3/TRBV12-4
TGTGCCAGCAGTTACTCTCAGGACTTCAACTATGGCTACACCTTC	CASSYSQDFNYGYTF	many	TRBJ1-2	-	TRBV6-6
TGTGCCAGCAGCTCCGGGGTCCCAGCATACAATGAGCAGTTCTTC	CASSSGVPAYNEQFF	few	TRBJ2-1	-	TRBV9
TGTGCCAGCAGACCGGGACTCCGAGCAACTAATGAAAAACTGTTTTTT	CASRPGLRATNEKLFF	-	TRBJ1-4	-	TRBV2
TGTGCCAGCAGCGGGGATAATGAAAAACTGTTTTTT	CASSGDNEKLFF	many	TRBJ1-4	-	TRBV12-3/TRBV12-4
TGCGCCAGCAGCTTGACTAGCGGGAGCAGAAATGAGCAGTTCTTC	CASSLTSGSRNEQFF	many	TRBJ2-1	TRBD2	TRBV5-1
TGTGCCAGCAGTTTATCTAGTGAGCAGTTCTTC	CASSLSSEQFF	many	TRBJ2-1	-	TRBV27
TGTGCCAGCAGACCGGGACTAGCGGTAGACAATGAGCAGTTCTTC	CASRPGLAVDNEQFF	many	TRBJ2-1	TRBD2	TRBV12-3/TRBV12-4
TGTGCCAGCTCACCACTTGTGGGGCAAGAGACCCAGTACTTC	CASSPLVGQETQYF	-	TRBJ2-5	-	TRBV18
TGTGCCAGCAAGGCCCCTAGGATTCAAGAGACCCAGTACTTC	CASKAPRIQETQYF	many	TRBJ2-5	-	TRBV2
TGTGCCAGCAGCTCCTGGACGGAGAACACTGAAGCTTTCTTT	CASSSWTENTEAFF	many	TRBJ1-1	-	TRBV13
TGTGCCACCAGCAGAGCATTGGGGAACACTGAAGCTTTCTTT	CATSRALGNTEAFF	many	TRBJ1-1	-	TRBV15
TGTGCCAGCAGCTTAGGTACAGGGGACTTAGGACAGCCCCAGCATTTT	CASSLGTGDLGQPQHF	-	TRBJ1-5	TRBD1	TRBV7-2
TGCGCCAGCAGTGGATGGGGTTGGAATGAGCAGTTCTTC	CASSGWGWNEQFF	-	TRBJ2-1	-	TRBV10-1
TGTGCCAGCAGTCCCAGGACCCCCGCCGAGCAGTACTTC	CASSPRTPAEQYF	many	TRBJ2-7	-	TRBV12-3/TRBV12-4
TGTGCCAGCAGCCAACAGGGTAGGGGCAATCAGCCCCAGCATTTT	CASSQQGRGNQPQHF	many	TRBJ1-5	-	TRBV3-1
TGTGCCAGCAGTTTCGGGAATTTCAATGAGCAGTTCTTC	CASSFGNFNEQFF	many	TRBJ2-1	-	TRBV27